Presented here are 20 T cell receptor beta chains from one specimen sequenced in a study of T cell responses to AZD1222 COVID-19 vaccine. Clones were read by immunoSEQ multiplex PCR, and TCRdb kept only the in-frame ones, dropping some. The table lists about 64,000 clones, about 90% of them singletons. The sequencing used peripheral blood, collected 28 days after the second dose of the MenACWY control vaccine. The source of these receptors is an adult who received the MenACWY meningococcal vaccine as a control.

The chain links TRBV24-1 to TRBJ2-1, with D unclear. Germline values: CDR1 KGHDR, CDR2 SFDVKD. Trimming removed 5 bases at V and 2 bases at J, with 12 bases between. There are 15 residues in the CDR3. CDR3 nucleotide sequence: TGTGCCACCAGTGTGGGCCCGGATACCTACAATGAGCAGTTCTTC. It yields the protein CATSVGPDTYNEQFF.

The chain links TRBV27 to TRBJ1-2; D perhaps matches TRBD1 (5 bases). Deletions cut 3 bases from V and 5 bases from J, with 16 bases between. The CDR3 is 15 amino acids. Germline assignment: CDR1 MNHEY and CDR2 SMNVEV (reference sequence). Here the CDR3 DNA reads TGTGCCAGCAGTTTTGGCTCAGGGTCGGGTTATGGCTACACCTTC. This gives the protein CASSFGSGSGYGYTF.

The rearrangement joins TRBV6-5 to TRBJ2-7; D is unclear. Trimming stripped 2 bases from V and 0 bases from J, with 8 bases between. This CDR3 is built from 14 residues. CDR1 is MNHEY, CDR2 SVGAGI, per germline. The CDR3 DNA reads TGTGCCAGCAGTTACCGCGGTGACTCCTACGAGCAGTACTTC. This translates into CASSYRGDSYEQYF.

The V gene is TRBV11-2, the J gene TRBJ2-2; D is uncertain. Trimming took off 6 bases at V and 1 base at J, with 9 bases between the two ends. The CDR3 covers 14 residues. Germline-derived CDR1 and CDR2 are SGHAT and FQNNGV. DNA of the CDR3: TGTGCCAGCAGTTCCCCCCGGAACACCGGGGAGCTGTTTTTT. It is translated as CASSSPRNTGELFF.

This clone was counted once. Mismatch with germline at one junction end may stem from a read error. The chain has TRBV19 and TRBJ1-3, with D possibly matching TRBD1 (6 bases). Germline-derived CDR1 and CDR2 are LNHDA and SQIVND (reference sequence). This CDR3 region has 16 residues. The CDR3 sequence: CASSIGRQVPGNTIYF. The DNA of the CDR3 is TGTGCCAGTAGTATAGGACGACAGGTGCCTGGGAACACCATATATTTT.

The sample holds one count of this clone. The V and J genes are TRBV19 and TRBJ2-5, with a possible D match to TRBD1 (6 bases). The germline V and J ends were trimmed by 5 bases and 2 bases, with 15 bases remaining between them. The CDR3 totals 15 residues. Germline CDR1 is LNHDA and CDR2 is SQIVND (reference sequence). CDR3 sequence (DNA): TGTGCCAGTAGTGAGTATAGAGGGGGTCAAGAGACCCAGTACTTC. Its protein is CASSEYRGGQETQYF.

The V and J genes are TRBV6-5 and TRBJ2-1, with TRBD1 identical over 7 bases. The germline gives CDR1 MNHEY, CDR2 SVGAGI. V dropped 6 bases and J dropped 7; count of bases not matched to a gene: 12. The CDR3 length is 15 residues. CDR3: CASRMLPGGMNEQFF. CDR3 coding DNA: TGTGCCAGCAGGATGCTGCCAGGGGGTATGAATGAGCAGTTCTTC.

The gene calls are TRBV5-4 and TRBJ2-2; 8 bases line up with TRBD1. CDR1 is SGHNT, CDR2 YYREEE, per germline (reference sequence). J gave up 4 bases and V 1 base, and 12 bases lay outside the gene matches. The length of the CDR3 is 18 residues. The CDR3 is CASSLQDEGQELTGELFF. CDR3 coding DNA: TGTGCCAGCAGCTTGCAAGACGAGGGACAGGAACTCACCGGGGAGCTGTTTTTT.

The CDR3 sequence is CASRRGDYEQYF. As DNA, the CDR3 is TGTGCCAGCAGAAGGGGCGATTACGAGCAGTACTTC. This chain joins TRBV12-3 or TRBV12-4 and TRBJ2-7, with a tentative D call TRBD1 (5 bases). This CDR3 spans 12 amino acids. Trimming shortened V by 6 bases and J by 4 bases, and 10 bases separated the two germline ends.

This chain joins TRBV18 and TRBJ2-1; 11 nucleotides agree with TRBD2. The CDR3 loop spans 18 amino acids. V was pared by 4 bases and J by 3 bases, with 11 bases of the junction left unmatched. CDR1 KGHSH and CDR2 LQKENI come from the germline V gene. The chain's CDR3 is CASSLEHPGLADYNEQFF. In DNA form, the CDR3 reads TGTGCCAGCTCACTCGAACACCCGGGACTAGCGGACTACAATGAGCAGTTCTTC.

The J gene is TRBJ2-3, the V gene TRBV29-1; D ambiguous. CDR1 is SQVTM and CDR2 is ANQGSEA in the germline V gene. Trimming took off 2 bases at V and 4 bases at J, with 7 bases between the two ends. The CDR3 has 12 residues. The CDR3 nucleotides read TGCAGCGTTGAAAGTACCGCAGATACGCAGTATTTT. Translating gives CSVESTADTQYF.

The chain combines TRBV19 with TRBJ2-1; tentatively, D is TRBD1 (5 bases). The V gene lost 6 bases and the J gene lost 3 bases, with 12 bases spanning the gap. The CDR3 spans 14 residues. Germline V gene sequence: CDR1 LNHDA, CDR2 SQIVND (reference sequence). As DNA, the CDR3 is TGTGCCAGTAGATTTGGGGCAGTCTACAATGAGCAGTTCTTC. It is translated as CASRFGAVYNEQFF.

In its sample, this clone was seen once. The chain is built from TRBV7-9 and TRBJ1-4; D is ambiguous. Germline V gene sequence: CDR1 SEHNR, CDR2 FQNEAQ (reference sequence). The V end was cut by 1 base, the J end by 8 bases, with 20 bases between. The CDR3 covers 17 residues. The CDR3 nucleotides are TGTGCCAGCAGCTTAGTAAACGGGCGAGGGTTTAGCGAAAAACTGTTTTTT. Protein product: CASSLVNGRGFSEKLFF.

The rearrangement links TRBV28 to TRBJ1-5, with 7 bases aligning to TRBD1. V lost 8 bases to trimming and J lost 5 bases; unmatched junction nucleotides: 6. The germline gives CDR1 MDHEN, CDR2 SYDVKM. The CDR3 extends over 13 amino acids. Here the CDR3 DNA reads TGTGCCAGCGCCGTGACAGGGTATCAGCCCCAGCATTTT. It yields the protein CASAVTGYQPQHF.

This rearrangement joins TRBV10-2 to TRBJ2-3; D not resolved. Per germline, CDR1 WSHSY and CDR2 SAAADI. With 3 bases removed from V and 9 bases from J, the gap between germline ends came to 7 bases. CDR3 length equals 11 residues. DNA for the CDR3: TGCGCCAGCAGTGACAGCGTAACGCAGTATTTT. Amino acids: CASSDSVTQYF.

Regarding this clone: The limits of the CDR3 on the DNA are not certain, so only TCRdb's listed CDR3 is given. This rearrangement joins TRBV28 to TRBJ2-1. Per the germline V gene, CDR1 is MDHEN and CDR2 is SYDVKM. The CDR3 is 12 residues long, counting both termini. CDR3 in amino acids: CASSTSTDEQFF.

The gene calls are TRBV30 and TRBJ1-2; perhaps TRBD1 as D (6 bases). This CDR3 is 10 amino acids long. The V gene lost 4 bases and the J gene lost 8 bases, with 8 bases spanning the gap. The V gene's germline CDR1 is GTSNPN and CDR2 SVGIG (reference sequence). CDR3 region: CAWMQGGYTF. The CDR3 DNA is TGTGCCTGGATGCAGGGGGGCTACACCTTC.

The genes are TRBV7-9 and TRBJ1-6, with D possibly TRBD1 on 6 matching bases. V lost 6 bases to trimming and J lost 10 bases, with 19 bases between them. Germline V gives CDR1 SEHNR, CDR2 FQNEAQ (reference sequence). The CDR3 totals 15 residues. CDR3 sequence reads: CASRDHRVLGSPLHF. The DNA for the CDR3 is TGTGCCAGCAGGGATCACAGGGTGTTGGGCTCACCCCTCCACTTT.

The genes are TRBV30 and TRBJ2-2; TRBD1 is a possible D gene (5 bases). V was cut by 7 bases and J by 2 bases, with 17 bases left in between. The germline V gene encodes CDR1 GTSNPN and CDR2 SVGIG (reference sequence). The CDR3 sequence is 15 residues long. The CDR3 DNA follows: TGTGCCTATAGAAGGGGAAGATTAAACACCGGGGAGCTGTTTTTT. Amino acid sequence: CAYRRGRLNTGELFF.

This chain links TRBV12-3 or TRBV12-4 with TRBJ1-2; D is possibly TRBD1 (5 bases). V lost 3 bases and J 7 bases, leaving 9 bases between the germline ends. There are 12 residues in the CDR3. CDR3: CASSLGVGGYTF. In DNA, the CDR3 is TGTGCCAGCAGTTTGGGGGTCGGTGGCTACACCTTC.